The rows below give T cell receptor beta chains drawn from one sample of a study of blood T cell repertoires in COVID-19. Method: immunoSEQ multiplex PCR; TCRdb's copy keeps in-frame clones and lacks some. This table holds roughly 70,000 clones, around 90% found once. Sequencing used peripheral blood. These receptors were collected from a woman older than 75 with active or convalescent COVID-19. Both conserved end residues are part of each CDR3. D genes are given only for firm matches. Size is omitted from some rows. Given values are once, few, many or a class for expanded clones.

J,D,V,size,DNA,CDR3
TRBJ1-1,NA,TRBV24-1,NA,TGTGCCACCAGCTCCGGGACACCTGAAGCTTTCTTT,CATSSGTPEAFF
TRBJ2-5,NA,TRBV18,NA,TGTGCCAGCTCACCGGGCGGGATAAAAGAGACCCAGTACTTC,CASSPGGIKETQYF
TRBJ2-3,NA,TRBV27,NA,TGTGCCAGCAGTCCCCCCCACACAGATACGCAGTATTTT,CASSPPHTDTQYF
TRBJ1-5,NA,TRBV18,NA,TGTGCCAGCTCACCAACGGCCGGGGAGGGTCAGCCCCAGCATTTT,CASSPTAGEGQPQHF
TRBJ1-2,NA,TRBV6-6,once,TGTGCCAGCAGTTACTCGGAAGGGATTAGCGTCTATGGCTACACCTTC,CASSYSEGISVYGYTF
TRBJ2-3,TRBD2,TRBV29-1,NA,TGCAGCGTTGCCTTAACAGGACTAGGAGGGATAGATACGCAGTATTTT,CSVALTGLGGIDTQYF
TRBJ1-3,NA,TRBV6-5,NA,TGTGCCAGCAGTTCTACAGGGCCTGGAAACACCATATATTTT,CASSSTGPGNTIYF
TRBJ1-3,NA,TRBV11-3,NA,TGTGCCAGCAGCTCAACGGGGGGAAACACCATATATTTT,CASSSTGGNTIYF
TRBJ1-2,TRBD1,TRBV6-5,NA,TGTGCCAGCAGCATACAGGGGACCAACTATGGCTACACCTTC,CASSIQGTNYGYTF
TRBJ2-5,TRBD1,TRBV5-1,NA,TGCGCCAGCAGCCAGGCCGGGACAGAAGAGACCCAGTACTTC,CASSQAGTEETQYF
TRBJ2-2,NA,TRBV6-2/TRBV6-3,NA,TGTGCCAGCAGTTACTCGCACGGCGGGCTAGAGGAGCTGTTTTTT,CASSYSHGGLEELFF
TRBJ2-1,NA,TRBV5-1,NA,TGCGCCAGCAGCTTGGCAAATATGGGGCCCTATCATGAGCAGTTCTTC,CASSLANMGPYHEQFF
TRBJ2-7,NA,TRBV7-2,NA,TGTGCCAGCAGCTCAACCGGGACACATTTCTACGAGCAGTACTTC,CASSSTGTHFYEQYF
TRBJ1-2,NA,TRBV4-3,NA,TGCGCCAGCAGCCAGGGGGCGGTTGGCTACACCTTC,CASSQGAVGYTF
TRBJ2-5,NA,TRBV19,NA,TGTGCCAGTAGTGAAGGGGGGGGAGAGACCCAGTACTTC,CASSEGGGETQYF
TRBJ1-6,NA,TRBV4-3,NA,TGCGCCAGCAGCCAAGATCGGTTTGCCTATAATTCACCCCTCCACTTT,CASSQDRFAYNSPLHF
TRBJ2-1,NA,TRBV3-1/TRBV3-2,NA,TGTGCCAGCAGCCACCGGGGGTACAATGAGCAGTTCTTC,CASSHRGYNEQFF
TRBJ2-7,TRBD1,TRBV9,NA,TGTGCCAGCAGCGTAACGACAGGGGGCGGCGAGCAGTACTTC,CASSVTTGGGEQYF
TRBJ1-5,NA,TRBV4-3,NA,TGCGCCAGCAGCCAAGGCACTTATAGCAATCAGCCCCAGCATTTT,CASSQGTYSNQPQHF
TRBJ1-5,NA,TRBV6-2/TRBV6-3,NA,TGTGCCAGCAGTTCCGGGACAAGGGGCAATCAGCCCCAGCATTTT,CASSSGTRGNQPQHF
TRBJ2-4,NA,TRBV9,NA,TGTGCCAGCAGCGTAGGCGTAGCCAAAAACATTCAGTACTTC,CASSVGVAKNIQYF
TRBJ1-5,NA,TRBV2,once,TGTGCCAGCAGCAGACAGACCAATCAGCCCCAGCATTTT,CASSRQTNQPQHF
TRBJ2-2,NA,TRBV7-6,few,TGTGCCAGCAGCTCCGGACATCCCTCGAGCCCCGGGGAGCTGTTTTTT,CASSSGHPSSPGELFF
TRBJ2-3,TRBD2,TRBV19,NA,TGTGCCAGTAGTATAACGGGGGGGAGCACAGATACGCAGTATTTT,CASSITGGSTDTQYF
TRBJ2-2,TRBD2,TRBV5-6,NA,TGTGCCAGCAGCCTTAGCGGGGGAGCCGGGGAGCTGTTTTTT,CASSLSGGAGELFF
TRBJ2-2,NA,TRBV5-4,NA,TGTGCCAGCCGGCAGGGGCCAGACACCGGGGAGCTGTTTTTT,CASRQGPDTGELFF
TRBJ2-7,NA,TRBV5-6,NA,TGTGCCAGCAGCTTGTGGGGAGGAGGGCAGTACTTC,CASSLWGGGQYF
TRBJ2-7,NA,TRBV27,once,TGTGCCAGCAGCTTAGAGCGTGGAGAGCAGTACTTC,CASSLERGEQYF
TRBJ2-7,TRBD2,TRBV7-2,few,TGTGCCAGCAGCTTAGGTCGCGGGGGGGGCTACGAGCAGTACTTC,CASSLGRGGGYEQYF
TRBJ1-1,NA,TRBV19,NA,TGTGCCAGTAGCCAGCAGGGGAACACTGAAGCTTTCTTT,CASSQQGNTEAFF
TRBJ1-2,TRBD1,TRBV19,NA,TGTGCCAGTAGCCAACAGGGGGTTTTTCCAGCCTACACCTTC,CASSQQGVFPAYTF
TRBJ1-5,TRBD1,TRBV5-5,NA,TGTGCCAGCAGCTTGGGTGACAGGGGGCATCAGCCCCAGCATTTT,CASSLGDRGHQPQHF
TRBJ2-2,NA,TRBV2,once,TGTGCCAGCAGTCGGACAAGGGGCACCGGGGAGCTGTTTTTT,CASSRTRGTGELFF
TRBJ2-2,TRBD1,TRBV5-1,NA,TGCGCCAGCAGCTCGGGACAGGGGTACGGCGGGGAGCTGTTTTTT,CASSSGQGYGGELFF
TRBJ2-7,NA,TRBV12-5,once,TGTGCTAGCTCCGACACTCCCTACGAGCAGTACTTC,CASSDTPYEQYF
TRBJ1-5,NA,TRBV12-3/TRBV12-4,NA,TGTGCCAGCAGGACAAGCCGTGATCAGCCCCAGCATTTT,CASRTSRDQPQHF
TRBJ1-2,NA,TRBV12-3/TRBV12-4,NA,TGTGCCAGCAGTTTAGAACGGGGGGGCTACACCTTC,CASSLERGGYTF
TRBJ2-7,NA,TRBV2,NA,TGTGCCAGCAGTTCGAGGTACGAGCAGTACTTC,CASSSRYEQYF
TRBJ2-1,NA,TRBV19,NA,TGTGCCAGTAGTATTCTTGGGGACATGGGAAGTAATGAGCAGTTCTTC,CASSILGDMGSNEQFF
TRBJ2-5,NA,TRBV7-2,NA,TGTGCCAGCAGCTTAGAGCGGGAAGAGACCCAGTACTTC,CASSLEREETQYF
TRBJ2-2,NA,TRBV6-2/TRBV6-3,NA,TGTGCCAGCAGTTACTTCGGGTCGAACACCGGGGAGCTGTTTTTT,CASSYFGSNTGELFF
TRBJ2-7,TRBD2,TRBV6-1,NA,TGTGCCAGCAGTGAATTTCGGGGGGAGCGAAACTTGTACTTC,CASSEFRGERNLYF
TRBJ1-5,TRBD1,TRBV5-1,NA,TGCGCCAGCAGCTTGGGGACAGGTGGGCAGCCCCAGCATTTT,CASSLGTGGQPQHF
TRBJ1-3,TRBD1,TRBV15,once,TGTGCCACCAGCAGGGGGGACAGGGACAACGGCTCTGGAAACACCATATATTTT,CATSRGDRDNGSGNTIYF
TRBJ2-3,TRBD2,TRBV6-5,NA,TGTGCCAGCAGTCAAAAGCGGGGGGGCCTACATACGCAGTATTTT,CASSQKRGGLHTQYF
TRBJ2-7,NA,TRBV12-3/TRBV12-4,once,TGTGCCAGCAGACAGGGCAGCTCCTACGAGCAGTACTTC,CASRQGSSYEQYF
TRBJ1-3,NA,TRBV4-3,NA,TGCGCCAGCAGCCAAGCCCAGGGGAACACCATATATTTT,CASSQAQGNTIYF
TRBJ2-2,NA,TRBV6-5,NA,TGTGCCAGCAGTTACTCGACTCGGGAGCGGACCGGGGAGCTGTTTTTT,CASSYSTRERTGELFF
TRBJ2-2,NA,TRBV7-9,NA,TGTGCCAGCAACCTGGGGGGTCCCGGGGAGCTGTTTTTT,CASNLGGPGELFF
TRBJ1-3,NA,TRBV10-3,NA,TGTGCCATCAGTGACCCGGGGAGGGGGGGAAACACCATATATTTT,CAISDPGRGGNTIYF
TRBJ2-3,NA,TRBV3-1/TRBV3-2,NA,TGTGCCAGCAGCCAAGGAGACTATAGGACAGATACGCAGTATTTT,CASSQGDYRTDTQYF
TRBJ1-4,NA,TRBV2,few,TGTGCCAGCAGTGGGGAAGATATGTGGAGGGGAAAACTGTTTTTT,CASSGEDMWRGKLFF